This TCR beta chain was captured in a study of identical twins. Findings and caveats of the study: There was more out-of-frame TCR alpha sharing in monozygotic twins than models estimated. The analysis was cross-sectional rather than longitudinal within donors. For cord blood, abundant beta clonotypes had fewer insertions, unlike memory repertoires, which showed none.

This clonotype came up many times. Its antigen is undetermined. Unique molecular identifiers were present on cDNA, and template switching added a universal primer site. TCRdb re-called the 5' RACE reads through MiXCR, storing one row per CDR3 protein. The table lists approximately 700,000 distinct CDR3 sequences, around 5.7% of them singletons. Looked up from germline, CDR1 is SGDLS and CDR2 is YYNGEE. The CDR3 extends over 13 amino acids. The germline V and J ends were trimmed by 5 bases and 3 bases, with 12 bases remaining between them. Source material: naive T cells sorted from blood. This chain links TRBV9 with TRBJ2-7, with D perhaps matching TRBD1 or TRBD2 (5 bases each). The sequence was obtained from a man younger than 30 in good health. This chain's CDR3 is CASSRDGYYEQYF. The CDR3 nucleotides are TGTGCCAGCAGTAGGGACGGATACTACGAGCAGTACTTC.